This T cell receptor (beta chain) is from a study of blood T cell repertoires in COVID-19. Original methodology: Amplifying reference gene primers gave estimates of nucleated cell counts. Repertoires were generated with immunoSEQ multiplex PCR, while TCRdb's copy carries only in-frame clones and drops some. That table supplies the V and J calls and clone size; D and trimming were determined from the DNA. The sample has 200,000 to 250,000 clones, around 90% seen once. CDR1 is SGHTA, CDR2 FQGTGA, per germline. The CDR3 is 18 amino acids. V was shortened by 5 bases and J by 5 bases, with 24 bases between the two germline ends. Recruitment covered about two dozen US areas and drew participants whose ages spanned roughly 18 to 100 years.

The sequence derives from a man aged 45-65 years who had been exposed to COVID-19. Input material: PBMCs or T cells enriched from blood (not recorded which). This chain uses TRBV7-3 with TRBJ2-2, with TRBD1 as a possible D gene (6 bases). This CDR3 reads CASSPTGGGAPGTGELFF. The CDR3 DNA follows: TGTGCCAGCAGCCCTACTGGTGGGGGCGCCCCAGGGACCGGGGAGCTGTTTTTT.